The 10 T cell receptor beta chains presented below share a single source sample, sequenced in a study of naive and memory T cell subsets. Study-level points and caveats: Naive repertoires, especially CD8, held a few larger clonotypes, possibly memory cells re-expressing CD45RA.

These receptors' targets are unknown. An equimolar mix of two oligonucleotides served as the beta constant-region primer for TRBC1 and TRBC2. The ligated cDNA underwent four PCR rounds using SP2 and nested alpha and beta constant-region primers. MiXCR, run by TCRdb on the UMI-ligation and nested PCR reads, gives a single entry per CDR3 protein. The data contain 98,000 or so distinct CDR3 sequences, 14% of them seen just once; the ten biggest clones take up around 2.7%. Sequenced material: naive CD8+ T cells from blood. The receptors come from a human donor in good health.

This clonotype has ten or more counts. The V call is TRBV10-2, the J call TRBJ2-7; tentatively, D is TRBD1 (5 bases). The CDR3 spans 14 residues. V lost 8 bases and J 4 bases, leaving 18 bases between the germline ends. The germline V gene has CDR1 WSHSY and CDR2 SAAADI. For the CDR3, the DNA is TGCGCCAGCGCCGAGACAGCATCCGATTACGAGCAGTACTTC. Encoded protein: CASAETASDYEQYF.

Of note for this clonotype: A clone one base away is much larger, so this may be a read error. CDR3 in amino acids: CSSSQTEAYEQYF. For the CDR3, the DNA is TGTTCCAGCAGCCAAACCGAAGCTTACGAGCAGTACTTC. The chain couples TRBV7-6 to TRBJ2-7, with D uncertain. The CDR3 is 13 amino acids. Germline-derived CDR1 and CDR2 are SGHVS and FNYEAQ.

V is TRBV3-1 and J is TRBJ2-5; 8 bases map to TRBD2. The V gene end was trimmed by 3 bases and the J gene end by 4 bases; junction bases not matched to a gene: 13. Germline lookup yields CDR1 LGHDT and CDR2 YNNKEL (reference sequence). This CDR3 is built from 17 residues. CDR3 residues: CASSHPFAREEGETQYF. CDR3 coding DNA: TGTGCCAGCAGCCACCCATTCGCGCGGGAGGAAGGAGAGACCCAGTACTTC.

This chain joins TRBV29-1 and TRBJ1-4, with D possibly being TRBD1 (6 bases). The CDR3 length is 14 residues. Germline values: CDR1 SQVTM, CDR2 ANQGSEA. The ends were cut back, 5 bases at V and 6 bases at J, with 16 bases in the middle. The CDR3 DNA reads TGCAGCGTTAGGAACAGGGTAGCGGATGAAAAACTGTTTTTT. Amino acids: CSVRNRVADEKLFF.

This clonotype has just a few counts. The chain carries TRBV20-1 and TRBJ2-5; D is possibly TRBD1 or TRBD2 (5 bases each). This CDR3 is built from 12 residues. Germline assignment: CDR1 DFQATT and CDR2 SNEGSKA (reference sequence). V was pared by 0 bases and J by 5 bases, with 7 bases between. The CDR3 bases are TGCAGTGCTAGAGATCGGGGCGAGACCCAGTACTTC. Translated, it gives CSARDRGETQYF.

This clonotype was detected only a few times. The J gene is TRBJ1-2, the V gene TRBV7-9, with D perhaps TRBD1 (6 bases). Trimming pared 5 bases from V and 4 bases from J, leaving 17 bases between. The CDR3 length is 15 residues. Germline V gene sequence: CDR1 SEHNR, CDR2 FQNEAQ (reference sequence). CDR3 coding DNA: TGTGCCAGCAGCCCCATCCCGACAGGATCCTATGGCTACACCTTC. Protein: CASSPIPTGSYGYTF.

The V gene is TRBV9, the J gene TRBJ2-3; D is perhaps TRBD2 (6 bases). Looked up from germline, CDR1 is SGDLS and CDR2 is YYNGEE. The CDR3 covers 16 residues. V lost 2 bases, J lost 2 bases, and 15 bases lay in between. CDR3 amino acids: CASSVGSREDTDTQYF. DNA of the CDR3: TGTGCCAGCAGCGTGGGGAGCAGGGAGGACACAGATACGCAGTATTTT.

In its sample, this clonotype was seen many times. V usage is TRBV4-3 and J usage is TRBJ2-5; D uncertain. The V gene's germline CDR1 is LGHNA and CDR2 YSLEER. Trimming pared 3 bases from V and 7 bases from J, leaving 15 bases between. The CDR3 is 14 amino acids. The CDR3 is CASSHEDEVGTQYF. CDR3 in DNA: TGCGCCAGCAGCCACGAGGACGAGGTTGGGACCCAGTACTTC.

The chain is built from TRBV15 and TRBJ1-5; D possibly corresponds to TRBD1 (5 bases). From germline, CDR1 is LNHNV and CDR2 YYDKDF (reference sequence). V was clipped by 1 base and J by 6 bases, with 7 bases between them. This CDR3 is 13 amino acids long. The CDR3 bases are TGTGCCACCAGCAGAGCAGGGTTTCAGCCCCAGCATTTT. Translating gives CATSRAGFQPQHF.

This chain uses TRBV4-2 with TRBJ1-2; 7 positions agree with TRBD1. V shed 4 bases, J shed 5 bases, and the junction held 7 bases outside the gene matches. This CDR3 is built from 14 residues. The germline V gene has CDR1 LGHNA and CDR2 YNFKEQ. The CDR3 DNA sequence: TGTGCCAGCAGCCCAAGACAGGGTCCTTATGGCTACACCTTC. Protein product: CASSPRQGPYGYTF.